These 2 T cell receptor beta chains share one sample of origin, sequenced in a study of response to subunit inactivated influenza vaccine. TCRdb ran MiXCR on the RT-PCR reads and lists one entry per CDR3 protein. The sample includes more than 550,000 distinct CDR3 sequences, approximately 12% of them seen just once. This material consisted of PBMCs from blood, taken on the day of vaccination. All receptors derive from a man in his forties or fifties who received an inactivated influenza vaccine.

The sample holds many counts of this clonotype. The CDR3 DNA follows: TGTGCCAGTGGGGCAGGGGGCGCAGGCTCACCCCTCCACTTT. Amino acid sequence: CASGAGGAGSPLHF. The chain links TRBV12-3 or TRBV12-4 to TRBJ1-6, with 8 nucleotides matching TRBD1. V lost 9 bases and J lost 10; bases outside the gene matches: 11. The CDR3 totals 14 residues.

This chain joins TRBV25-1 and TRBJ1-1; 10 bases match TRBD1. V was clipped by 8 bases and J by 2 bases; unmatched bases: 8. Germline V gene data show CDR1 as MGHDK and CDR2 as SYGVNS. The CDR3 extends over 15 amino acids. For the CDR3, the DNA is TGTGCCAGCCTGACCGGGACAGGGGTTAACACTGAAGCTTTCTTT. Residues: CASLTGTGVNTEAFF.